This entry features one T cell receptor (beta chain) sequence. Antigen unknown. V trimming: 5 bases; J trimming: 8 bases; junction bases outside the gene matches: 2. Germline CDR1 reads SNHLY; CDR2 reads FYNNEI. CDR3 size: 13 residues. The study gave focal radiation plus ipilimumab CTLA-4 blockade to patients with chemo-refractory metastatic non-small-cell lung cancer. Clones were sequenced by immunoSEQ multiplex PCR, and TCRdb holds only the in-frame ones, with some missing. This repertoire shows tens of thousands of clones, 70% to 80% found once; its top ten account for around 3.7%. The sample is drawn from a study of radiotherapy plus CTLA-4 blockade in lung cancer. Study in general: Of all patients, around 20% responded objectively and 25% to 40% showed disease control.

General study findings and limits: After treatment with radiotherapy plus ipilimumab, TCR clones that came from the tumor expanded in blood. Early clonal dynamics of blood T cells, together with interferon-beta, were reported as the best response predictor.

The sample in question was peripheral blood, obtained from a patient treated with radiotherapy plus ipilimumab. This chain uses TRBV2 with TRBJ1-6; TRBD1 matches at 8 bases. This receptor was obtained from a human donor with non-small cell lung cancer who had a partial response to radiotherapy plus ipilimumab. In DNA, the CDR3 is TGTGCCAGCAGTTACAGGGGGGATTCACCCCTCCACTTT. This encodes CASSYRGDSPLHF.